The 26 T cell receptor beta chains given below trace back to one sample, sequenced in a study of blood T cell repertoires in COVID-19. TCRdb keeps only in-frame clones here, not all; method: immunoSEQ multiplex PCR. The data hold 80,000 or so clones, with 60% to 85% observed a single time. The sequenced sample consisted of peripheral blood. These receptors were taken from a human donor in a cohort sampled during active COVID-19.

The chain has TRBV5-1 and TRBJ1-2; the D is unclear. This CDR3 comprises 16 residues. V lost 1 base, J lost 7 bases, and 20 bases lay in between. The germline gives CDR1 SGHRS, CDR2 YFSETQ. CDR3 amino acids: CASSLHQSSGLGGYTF. The CDR3 region has the DNA TGCGCCAGCAGCTTGCACCAAAGTTCGGGATTAGGTGGCTACACCTTC.

This chain connects TRBV28 to TRBJ1-2; 7 nucleotides match TRBD1. Germline values: CDR1 MDHEN, CDR2 SYDVKM. The CDR3 has 14 amino acids. With V trimmed by 8 bases and J by 0 bases, 6 bases remained unmatched. CDR3 sequence: CASLSGGPNYGYTF. CDR3 coding DNA: TGTGCCAGCTTATCAGGGGGGCCTAACTATGGCTACACCTTC.

The V call is TRBV20-1, the J call TRBJ1-6; D is possibly TRBD1 (5 bases). The V gene's germline CDR1 is DFQATT and CDR2 SNEGSKA (reference sequence). The CDR3 contains 16 residues. V lost 3 bases to trimming and J lost 10 bases, with 22 bases between them. In DNA form, the CDR3 reads TGCAGTGCTAGTGAATGGGGGGTACTCGGAGGCTCACCCCTCCACTTT. It encodes CSASEWGVLGGSPLHF.

CDR3 nucleotides: TGCGCCAGCAGCCAATCTCAACCGGGGATGGGGTACTCCTATAATTCACCCCTCCACTTT. It encodes CASSQSQPGMGYSYNSPLHF. The chain uses TRBV4-1 and TRBJ1-6; D is unclear. V dropped 2 bases and J dropped 0 bases, with 20 bases sitting between them. CDR1 and CDR2 (germline): MGHRA, YSYEKL. The CDR3 length is 20 residues.

The chain employs TRBV11-3 and TRBJ2-7; D gene unclear. Germline V gene data show CDR1 as SGHNT and CDR2 as YENEEA. The ends were cut back, 4 bases at V and 3 bases at J, with 16 bases in the middle. This CDR3 comprises 15 residues. Written as DNA, the CDR3 is TGTGCCAGCAGCTCCCTCATCGCCTCGGGCTACGAGCAGTACTTC. Residues: CASSSLIASGYEQYF.

CDR3 in DNA: TGTGCCTGCCGTCAGGGACGGGGGGGCACCGGGGAGCTGTTTTTT. Protein product: CACRQGRGGTGELFF. The chain couples TRBV13 to TRBJ2-2, with 8 bases that match TRBD2. CDR3 length equals 15 residues. J was trimmed by 4 bases and V by 11 bases; bases with no gene match: 12. The germline V gene encodes CDR1 PRHDT and CDR2 FYEKMQ (reference sequence).

The chain has TRBV18 and TRBJ2-3; 8 nucleotides line up with TRBD1. The CDR3 spans 15 residues. Germline-derived CDR1 and CDR2 are KGHSH and LQKENI. J gave up 5 bases and V 5 bases, and 9 bases lay outside the gene matches. The CDR3 loop reads CASSAGTGVGDTQYF. The CDR3 DNA follows: TGTGCCAGCTCAGCCGGGACAGGAGTGGGAGATACGCAGTATTTT.

The gene calls are TRBV3-1 (or the pseudogene TRBV3-2) and TRBJ2-7, with a tentative D call TRBD2 (5 bases). The CDR3 loop spans 15 amino acids. V lost 4 bases, J lost 7 bases, and 20 bases lay in between. In germline, CDR1 is LGHDT, CDR2 YNNKEL (reference sequence). The chain's CDR3 is CASSPTEPGKEEQYF. The CDR3 DNA reads as TGTGCCAGCAGCCCTACCGAGCCCGGGAAAGAAGAGCAGTACTTC.

This clone was observed a few times. The J gene is TRBJ1-5, the V gene TRBV5-6; no clear D. Trimming pared 0 bases from V and 6 bases from J, leaving 13 bases between. This CDR3 region has 15 residues. Germline V gives CDR1 SGHDT, CDR2 YYEEEE. CDR3 sequence reads: CASSLGAGFLQPQHF. CDR3 DNA: TGTGCCAGCAGCTTGGGGGCTGGGTTTCTTCAGCCCCAGCATTTT.

The genes are TRBV12-3 or TRBV12-4 and TRBJ2-1; 7 bases are a match to TRBD1. The CDR3 covers 13 residues. V lost 6 bases to trimming and J lost 11 bases; unmatched junction nucleotides: 10. The CDR3 loop reads CASRATGNMKQFF. The DNA of the CDR3 is TGTGCCAGCAGGGCGACAGGGAATATGAAGCAGTTCTTC.

J is TRBJ2-5 and V is TRBV2; TRBD2 might be the D (6 bases). This CDR3 comprises 12 residues. The V end was cut by 9 bases, the J end by 3 bases, with 11 bases between. Germline V gives CDR1 SNHLY, CDR2 FYNNEI. DNA of the CDR3: TGTGCCAGGACTAGTTCTAAAGAGACCCAGTACTTC. Its protein product is CARTSSKETQYF.

The gene calls are TRBV11-3 and TRBJ2-7; 9 bases align to TRBD1. V shed 5 bases, J shed 4 bases, and the junction held 3 bases outside the gene matches. The CDR3 runs to 13 residues. The germline gives CDR1 SGHNT, CDR2 YENEEA. The CDR3 loop reads CASSRDREYEQYF. In DNA, the CDR3 is TGTGCCAGCAGCAGGGACAGGGAGTACGAGCAGTACTTC.

This chain joins TRBV3-1 (or the pseudogene TRBV3-2) and TRBJ2-5; 14 bases map to TRBD2. The V gene end was trimmed by 4 bases and the J gene end by 5 bases; junction bases not matched to a gene: 6. Germline V gene lookup returns CDR1 LGHDT and CDR2 YNNKEL (reference sequence). This CDR3 has 16 amino acids. CDR3 residues: CASSLRLAGGHETQYF. The CDR3 nucleotides are TGTGCCAGCAGCCTCCGACTAGCGGGGGGGCATGAGACCCAGTACTTC.

This clone has only one observation. The V and J genes are TRBV15 and TRBJ1-4, with D possibly TRBD1 on 6 matching bases. V lost 0 bases to trimming and J lost 4 bases, with 9 bases between them. Germline V CDR1 and CDR2: LNHNV, YYDKDF (reference sequence). The CDR3 is 15 residues long. This CDR3 is CATSRDLGGNEKLFF. The CDR3 nucleotides read TGTGCCACCAGCAGAGATTTAGGGGGTAATGAAAAACTGTTTTTT.

The chain employs TRBV15 and TRBJ2-3; TRBD2 agrees at 8 bases. V was clipped by 5 bases and J by 6 bases; unmatched bases: 10. This CDR3 region has 15 residues. Germline CDR1 and CDR2: LNHNV and YYDKDF (reference sequence). The CDR3 DNA reads as TGTGCCACCAGCGGATCCGGGGGGGTCGCCGATACGCAGTATTTT. It specifies CATSGSGGVADTQYF.

V and J are TRBV7-3 and TRBJ1-1, with D unresolved. The CDR3 runs to 14 residues. Germline values: CDR1 SGHTA, CDR2 FQGTGA. Trimming stripped 2 bases from V and 0 bases from J, with 7 bases between. CDR3 sequence (DNA): TGTGCCAGCAGCTTAGTGCAGGTGAACACTGAAGCTTTCTTT. As protein: CASSLVQVNTEAFF.

This clone was observed a few times. V is TRBV5-1 and J is TRBJ1-4; 8 bases are a match to TRBD1. V was clipped by 4 bases and J by 7 bases; unmatched bases: 3. The length of the CDR3 is 13 residues. Germline assignment: CDR1 SGHRS and CDR2 YFSETQ. The CDR3 loop is CASSQGQGEKLFF. The DNA for the CDR3 is TGCGCCAGCAGCCAAGGACAGGGTGAAAAACTGTTTTTT. The full variable domain, with the rest looked up from reference TRBV5-1 and TRBJ1-4, is KAGVTQTPRYLIKTRGQQVTLSCSPISGHRSVSWYQQTPGQGLQFLFEYFSETQRNKGNFPGRFSGRQFSNSRSEMNVSTLELGDSALYLCASSQGQGEKLFFGSGTQLSVL.

V usage is TRBV14 and J usage is TRBJ2-7, with TRBD1 identical over 8 bases. CDR1 SGHDN and CDR2 FVKESK come from the germline V gene. The CDR3 covers 13 residues. The V and J ends lost 4 bases and 8 bases, in that order; junction bases with no gene match: 7. CDR3 bases: TGTGCCAGCAGCCCGGGACAGGATGCCAAGCAGTACTTC. Protein sequence: CASSPGQDAKQYF.

This clone was seen just once. The gene calls are TRBV18 and TRBJ1-3, with TRBD1 as a possible D gene (6 bases). The CDR3 length is 15 residues. Germline V CDR1 and CDR2: KGHSH, LQKENI. Trimming took off 0 bases at V and 4 bases at J, with 10 bases between the two ends. CDR3 region: CASSPPRDTGNTIYF. As DNA, the CDR3 is TGTGCCAGCTCACCACCCCGGGACACAGGAAACACCATATATTTT. The full variable domain, rest sourced from reference TRBV18 and TRBJ1-3, is NAGVMQNPRHLVRRRGQEARLRCSPMKGHSHVYWYRQLPEEGLKFMVYLQKENIIDESGMPKERFSAEFPKEGPSILRIQQVVRGDSAAYFCASSPPRDTGNTIYFGEGSWLTVV.

This clone was counted a single time. The J gene is TRBJ2-7, the V gene TRBV6-1; no reliable D call. Between the trimmed V and J ends, which lost 3 bases and 2 bases, there was a span of 17 bases. Germline loops: CDR1 MNHNS, CDR2 SASEGT. The CDR3 is made up of 16 amino acids. The CDR3 DNA reads TGTGCCAGCAGTGACCGTAGAGGTAAAGCCCCCTACGAGCAGTACTTC. The encoded protein is CASSDRRGKAPYEQYF.

The chain employs TRBV6-2 or TRBV6-3 and TRBJ1-2; no firm D call. This CDR3 contains 15 residues. With 7 bases removed from V and 6 bases from J, the gap between germline ends came to 21 bases. Germline values: CDR1 MNHEY, CDR2 SVGEGT. The CDR3 reads CASTPDGGKVNGYTF. The CDR3 DNA reads TGTGCCAGCACCCCAGACGGAGGGAAGGTCAATGGCTACACCTTC.

The chain couples TRBV10-2 to TRBJ2-7; 7 bases are a match to TRBD1. Germline trimming cut 6 bases from V and 8 bases from J; bases unmatched to any gene: 10. This CDR3 spans 13 amino acids. Germline V gives CDR1 WSHSY, CDR2 SAAADI. Here the CDR3 reads CASSRDRSLKQYF. As DNA, the CDR3 is TGCGCCAGCAGCCGGGACAGAAGCCTCAAGCAGTACTTC.

The chain joins TRBV5-5 to TRBJ1-1, with a tentative D call TRBD1 (5 bases). CDR3 length: 14 residues. CDR1 and CDR2 from the germline V gene are SGHKS and YYEKEE (reference sequence). V lost 1 base to trimming and J lost 5 bases, with 12 bases between them. DNA for the CDR3: TGTGCCAGCAGCTTGTGGACATCGATGACTGAAGCTTTCTTT. Protein sequence: CASSLWTSMTEAFF.

The chain couples TRBV10-3 to TRBJ1-4; TRBD1 agrees at 8 bases. CDR1 is ENHRY, CDR2 SYGVKD, per germline. The CDR3 extends over 15 amino acids. The trim removed 3 bases at V and 11 bases at J, leaving 11 bases unmatched. CDR3: CAISDSGGQGSKLFF. The CDR3 region has the DNA TGTGCCATCAGTGACTCAGGGGGCCAAGGATCGAAACTGTTTTTT.

The chain joins TRBV12-3 or TRBV12-4 to TRBJ2-3, with a tentative D call TRBD2 (5 bases). The CDR3 runs to 13 residues. With 4 bases removed from V and 5 bases from J, the gap between germline ends came to 10 bases. The CDR3 here is CASSYLRGDTQYF. The CDR3 DNA sequence: TGTGCCAGCAGTTATCTCCGGGGAGATACGCAGTATTTT.

This clone has only a few counts. The chain links TRBV5-1 to TRBJ2-1, with D perhaps matching TRBD2 (5 bases). V lost 4 bases and J lost 0, with 11 bases in between. Looked up from germline, CDR1 is SGHRS and CDR2 is YFSETQ. The CDR3 contains 15 residues. CDR3 bases: TGCGCCAGCAGCATGGGTGGGAGCTCCTACAATGAGCAGTTCTTC. It translates to CASSMGGSSYNEQFF.